This TCR beta chain emerged from a study of post-analysis software for immune sequencing data. About the research overall: Relapsing-remitting, secondary progressive and progressive-relapsing courses of multiple sclerosis were included.

Study-level results: The study found TRBV5-6, TRBV5-1 and TRBV20-1 among five TRBV segments more frequent in patients than controls. Multiple sclerosis was associated with a significant reduction in normalized Chao1 diversity relative to controls.

Germline V CDR1 and CDR2: SGHTA, FQGTGA. V was pared by 5 bases and J by 4 bases, with 10 bases of the junction left unmatched. CDR3 size: 15 residues. Note on this clonotype: The target antigen is unknown.

The library was made from cDNA and included unique molecular identifiers. Yield was roughly 500,000 cDNA molecules from roughly 1 to 10 million T cells. TCRdb re-called the PCR reads through MiXCR, storing one row per CDR3 protein. There are some 690,000 distinct CDR3 sequences in the sample; 55% to 70% occur only once, and approximately 11% lies in the top ten. V is TRBV7-3 and J is TRBJ1-2, with 7 bases aligning to TRBD1. Sequencing used blood. This TCR came from a girl between 2 and 10 years old with multiple sclerosis. The CDR3: CASSPGGGDGYGYTF. Written as DNA, the CDR3 is TGTGCCAGCAGCCCAGGGGGGGGCGACGGCTATGGCTACACCTTC.